Shown below are 24 T cell receptor beta chains from a single sample sequenced in a study of blood T cell repertoires in COVID-19. TCRdb's copy holds only in-frame clones and misses some; the assay was immunoSEQ multiplex PCR. This sample has 130,000 to 150,000 clones; roughly 80% occur once, and the top ten carry about 2.9%. Sequencing used peripheral blood. The source of these receptors is a woman of 80 years or more with acute or convalescent COVID-19.

The chain links TRBV5-1 to TRBJ2-3; 11 nucleotides line up with TRBD2. The trim removed 4 bases at V and 2 bases at J, leaving 3 bases unmatched. Germline V gives CDR1 SGHRS, CDR2 YFSETQ. There are 15 residues in the CDR3. The CDR3 DNA reads as TGCGCCAGCAGCCGTAGCGGGGGGGACACAGATACGCAGTATTTT. Residues: CASSRSGGDTDTQYF.

There are a few counts of this clone. V gene TRBV14 combines with J gene TRBJ2-1; D unresolved. Trimming shortened V by 2 bases and J by 12 bases, and 11 bases separated the two germline ends. Germline assignment: CDR1 SGHDN and CDR2 FVKESK. This CDR3 has 12 residues. The CDR3 spells CASSQIRSGQFF. As DNA, the CDR3 is TGTGCCAGCAGCCAAATAAGGTCAGGGCAGTTCTTC.

The chain links TRBV27 to TRBJ2-7, with D possibly TRBD2 on 6 matching bases. The CDR3 length is 13 residues. Trimming removed 4 bases at V and 7 bases at J, with 14 bases between. Germline CDR1 and CDR2: MNHEY and SMNVEV (reference sequence). This CDR3 reads CASSSRGRGEQYF. The CDR3 coding sequence is TGTGCCAGCAGTTCTCGAGGACGGGGGGAGCAGTACTTC.

This chain connects TRBV19 to TRBJ1-1; D remains unclear. Germline V CDR1 and CDR2: LNHDA, SQIVND (reference sequence). The CDR3 has 11 residues. Trimming cost V 7 bases and J 3 bases, with 6 bases left between them. CDR3 amino acids: CASITYTEAFF. The CDR3 nucleotides are TGTGCCAGTATCACTTACACTGAAGCTTTCTTT.

The chain employs TRBV27 and TRBJ2-7, with TRBD1 matching over 7 bases. J gave up 4 bases and V 2 bases, and 8 bases lay outside the gene matches. Per germline, CDR1 MNHEY and CDR2 SMNVEV (reference sequence). This CDR3 is 15 amino acids long. CDR3 nucleotide sequence: TGTGCCAGCAGTTTACAGGCAGGGGGATGGTACGAGCAGTACTTC. Protein product: CASSLQAGGWYEQYF.

The V and J genes are TRBV6-2 or TRBV6-3 and TRBJ2-7; tentatively, D is TRBD1 (6 bases). CDR1 and CDR2 from the germline V gene are MNHEY and SVGEGT. CDR3 size: 15 residues. The V and J ends lost 5 bases and 3 bases respectively, with 17 bases between them. The CDR3 DNA sequence: TGTGCCAGCAGTGCCCCCTCCGGGACACGCTACGAGCAGTACTTC. As protein: CASSAPSGTRYEQYF.

The gene calls are TRBV4-1 and TRBJ1-2, with D maybe TRBD1 (6 bases). Germline values: CDR1 MGHRA, CDR2 YSYEKL. V was trimmed by 1 base and J by 8 bases, leaving 11 bases between them. This CDR3 has 13 residues. The CDR3 region is CASSQVGTLGYTF. The CDR3, as DNA: TGCGCCAGCAGCCAAGTTGGGACACTCGGCTACACCTTC.

The chain employs TRBV4-1 and TRBJ2-5, with D tentatively TRBD1 (5 bases). The CDR3 contains 13 residues. Looked up from germline, CDR1 is MGHRA and CDR2 is YSYEKL. Trimming stripped 4 bases from V and 4 bases from J, with 10 bases between. The CDR3 reads CASSRGPRETQYF. In DNA, the CDR3 is TGCGCCAGCAGCCGGGGCCCGCGAGAGACCCAGTACTTC.

The CDR3 nucleotides read TGTGCCAGCAGCTTGGCCGGGTGGAACACTGAAGCTTTCTTT. Residues: CASSLAGWNTEAFF. V usage is TRBV7-9 and J usage is TRBJ1-1, with D unresolved. CDR1 is SEHNR, CDR2 FQNEAQ, per germline (reference sequence). CDR3 size: 14 residues. Trimming removed 3 bases at V and 1 base at J, with 9 bases between.

The chain employs TRBV19 and TRBJ2-1; D is perhaps TRBD2 (5 bases). Germline CDR1 is LNHDA and CDR2 is SQIVND (reference sequence). V was cut by 3 bases and J by 9 bases, with 12 bases left in between. This CDR3 comprises 13 residues. CDR3 residues: CASSISARGEQFF. For the CDR3, the DNA is TGTGCCAGTAGTATTTCTGCACGGGGTGAGCAGTTCTTC.

The V gene is TRBV18, the J gene TRBJ2-2, with TRBD1 matching 11 bases. Per the germline V gene, CDR1 is KGHSH and CDR2 is LQKENI. The length of the CDR3 is 16 residues. V lost 1 base, J lost 4 bases, and 2 bases stayed unmatched. The CDR3 sequence is CASSPQGTGGTGELFF. Here the CDR3 DNA reads TGTGCCAGCTCACCACAGGGGACAGGGGGCACCGGGGAGCTGTTTTTT.

This chain connects TRBV5-4 to TRBJ1-1; 8 nucleotides align to TRBD1. The CDR3 covers 15 residues. V was pared by 0 bases and J by 0 bases, with 1 base of the junction left unmatched. Germline-derived CDR1 and CDR2 are SGHNT and YYREEE (reference sequence). Here the CDR3 DNA reads TGTGCCAGCAGCTTGGAGGGACAGGTGAACACTGAAGCTTTCTTT. Residues: CASSLEGQVNTEAFF.

CDR3 sequence reads: CASSSGGSSYEQYF. In DNA form, the CDR3 reads TGTGCCAGCAGCTCGGGGGGATCCTCCTACGAGCAGTACTTC. The rearrangement joins TRBV3-1 (or the pseudogene TRBV3-2) to TRBJ2-7; the match to TRBD2 covers 7 bases. The CDR3 is 14 residues long. Germline-derived CDR1 and CDR2 are LGHDT and YNNKEL (reference sequence). The ends lost 5 bases at V and 0 bases at J; junction bases unmatched: 4.

This clone was seen a few times. The chain is built from TRBV2 and TRBJ1-5; perhaps TRBD1 as D (5 bases). The CDR3 is 16 residues long. Per the germline V gene, CDR1 is SNHLY and CDR2 is FYNNEI. V gave up 7 bases and J gave up 0 bases, with 16 bases separating them. CDR3 sequence reads: CASKGVQEYSNQPQHF. The DNA for the CDR3 is TGTGCCAGCAAAGGGGTACAGGAATATAGCAATCAGCCCCAGCATTTT.

The rearrangement links TRBV29-1 to TRBJ1-1, with D perhaps TRBD1 (5 bases). V dropped 4 bases and J dropped 7 bases, with 10 bases sitting between them. Per germline, CDR1 SQVTM and CDR2 ANQGSEA. This CDR3 is built from 11 residues. CDR3 amino acids: CSVVGTFEAFF. Written as DNA, the CDR3 is TGCAGCGTTGTTGGGACTTTTGAAGCTTTCTTT.

The chain couples TRBV25-1 to TRBJ2-6; TRBD1 matches 12 bases. The V gene's germline CDR1 is MGHDK and CDR2 SYGVNS. The CDR3 consists of 18 residues. V lost 4 bases and J lost 0; bases outside the gene matches: 4. The CDR3 region has the DNA TGTGCCAGCAGTGGGGGGACAGGGGGCTCCTCTGGGGCCAACGTCCTGACTTTC. Translating it yields CASSGGTGGSSGANVLTF.

The gene calls are TRBV27 and TRBJ2-7; maybe TRBD1 (5 bases). This CDR3 contains 14 residues. Trimming removed 2 bases from V and 0 bases from J, with 8 bases in between. From germline, CDR1 is MNHEY and CDR2 SMNVEV (reference sequence). The CDR3 sequence is CASSLTQGSYEQYF. For the CDR3, the DNA is TGTGCCAGCAGTTTAACCCAGGGCTCCTACGAGCAGTACTTC.

This clone showed up just a few times. The chain uses TRBV5-6 and TRBJ1-5; 7 bases line up with TRBD1. Germline CDR1 is SGHDT and CDR2 is YYEEEE. The V and J ends lost 4 bases and 9 bases, in that order; junction bases with no gene match: 10. The CDR3 sequence is 14 residues long. CDR3 nucleotide sequence: TGTGCCAGCAGCATGACAGGGCAGGGATGGCCCCAGCATTTT. Its protein product is CASSMTGQGWPQHF.

This clone was found once. The CDR3 region has the DNA TGCAGCGTGCAAACCGGGAGCTACAATGAGCAGTTCTTC. Translated, it gives CSVQTGSYNEQFF. The rearrangement joins TRBV29-1 to TRBJ2-1, with a possible D match to TRBD2 (6 bases). This CDR3 contains 13 residues. Germline assignment: CDR1 SQVTM and CDR2 ANQGSEA. The germline V and J ends were trimmed by 6 bases and 3 bases, with 12 bases remaining between them.

This clone has only one observation. The V call is TRBV19, the J call TRBJ1-2, with 8 bases that match TRBD1. The V segment lost 1 base and the J segment 8 bases; nucleotides outside the gene matches: 3. There are 13 residues in the CDR3. CDR1 and CDR2 from the germline V gene are LNHDA and SQIVND (reference sequence). The CDR3 loop reads CASSIAGGPGYTF. Written as DNA, the CDR3 is TGTGCCAGTAGTATAGCAGGGGGCCCCGGCTACACCTTC.

V is TRBV7-2 and J is TRBJ1-1; D is undetermined. This CDR3 is built from 17 residues. Germline loops: CDR1 SGHTA, CDR2 FQGNSA. V was shortened by 4 bases and J by 3 bases, with 21 bases between the two germline ends. The CDR3 reads CASSYPRILYGDTEAFF. The CDR3 nucleotides read TGTGCCAGCAGCTACCCCCGGATACTATACGGGGACACTGAAGCTTTCTTT.

The chain couples TRBV6-5 to TRBJ2-7; 7 bases map to TRBD1. CDR1 and CDR2 (germline): MNHEY, SVGAGI. The CDR3 length is 15 residues. Germline trimming cut 3 bases from V and 3 bases from J; bases unmatched to any gene: 8. In nucleotides, the CDR3 is TGTGCCAGCAGTTATTCCGGACAGGAGAGCTACGAGCAGTACTTC. Its protein product is CASSYSGQESYEQYF.

The chain links TRBV16 to TRBJ1-1, with D possibly matching TRBD1 (5 bases). Germline CDR1 KGHSY, CDR2 FQNENV. Trimming pared 4 bases from V and 4 bases from J, leaving 13 bases between. CDR3 length: 14 residues. Here the CDR3 DNA reads TGTGCCAGCAGCCCCTTCGGGGGGGGCACTGAAGCTTTCTTT. Amino acids: CASSPFGGGTEAFF.

V gene TRBV10-2 combines with J gene TRBJ1-3; the D is unclear. Germline V gene sequence: CDR1 WSHSY, CDR2 SAAADI. The V and J ends lost 7 bases and 4 bases respectively, with 17 bases between them. The CDR3 loop spans 15 amino acids. The CDR3 DNA sequence: TGCGCCAGCACAGGCCACGTGGCGTCCGGAAACACCATATATTTT. It codes for CASTGHVASGNTIYF.